This TCR beta chain was retrieved from a study of prognosis after radiotherapy for stage I lung cancer. Looking at the study overall: While 6 or 7 patients had squamous cell carcinoma tumors, the tumors of over ten were adenocarcinoma. Patients received 3 to 5 SBRT fractions with a biologically effective dose of at least 100 Gy.

Looked up from germline, CDR1 is SGHVS and CDR2 is FQNEAQ. V lost 7 bases and J 0 bases, leaving 23 bases between the germline ends. There are 18 residues in the CDR3. TCR beta CDR3 was amplified from genomic DNA by two-round multiplex PCR. The first PCR round targeted every TRBV and TRBJ gene with specific primers. TCRdb fed the multiplex PCR reads into MiXCR, producing one record per CDR3 protein. The sample includes 11,000 to 15,000 distinct CDR3 sequences, 50% to 70% of them seen just once. The chain has TRBV7-8 and TRBJ2-3, with D possibly being TRBD2 (6 bases). Sequenced material: PBMCs, taken before or after stereotactic body radiation therapy (not recorded which). This sequence originates from a donor at least 50 years old with non-small cell lung cancer. The CDR3 region has the DNA TGTGCCAGCACCCCATTTGGGACTGGACCTCCTAGCACAGATACGCAGTATTTT. Protein: CASTPFGTGPPSTDTQYF.